The next 31 T cell receptor beta chains were all read from a single sample in a study of T cell repertoires in cytomegalovirus infection. In TCRdb, the reads were re-called with MiXCR into one record per CDR3 protein. The sample consists of 640,000 or so distinct CDR3 sequences, 30% to 35% of them appearing once. Antigens for these TCRs are unknown. The sample in question was cultured PBMCs, obtained from culture after CMV antigen stimulation. The receptors shown here come from a human donor in good health (CMV status not recorded). Some clones in this sample may be carry-over from other donors' samples.

This clonotype was detected only once. The V and J genes are TRBV5-5 and TRBJ1-5; TRBD1 is a possible D gene (6 bases). The V gene lost 0 bases and the J gene lost 5 bases, with 15 bases spanning the gap. Germline CDR1 SGHKS, CDR2 YYEKEE (reference sequence). The CDR3 extends over 16 amino acids. In nucleotides, the CDR3 is TGTGCCAGCAGCTTGGCCTTCGGGGGGGCCCATCAGCCCCAGCATTTT. Translation gives CASSLAFGGAHQPQHF.

The sample holds many counts of this clonotype. This chain joins TRBV7-9 and TRBJ2-1, with D hard to call. The CDR3 runs 11 residues. The germline V gene encodes CDR1 SEHNR and CDR2 FQNEAQ (reference sequence). Trimming took 6 bases from V and 2 from J, leaving 2 bases between them. The CDR3 bases are TGTGCCAGCAGAGCCTACAATGAGCAGTTCTTC. The encoded protein is CASRAYNEQFF.

V is TRBV3-1 and J is TRBJ2-7; TRBD2 aligns across 9 bases. The germline V gene encodes CDR1 LGHDT and CDR2 YNNKEL (reference sequence). There are 14 residues in the CDR3. Unmatched junction bases numbered 1, after V lost 3 bases and J lost 1 base. The DNA of the CDR3 is TGTGCCAGCAGCCACCTAGCGGGATCCTACGAGCAGTACTTC. It translates to CASSHLAGSYEQYF.

CDR3 nucleotides: TGTGCCAGCAGGTCAAGAACCTTCTACGAGCAGTACTTC. This encodes CASRSRTFYEQYF. The chain has TRBV6-8 and TRBJ2-7; D not resolved. There are 13 residues in the CDR3. Trimming took off 6 bases at V and 3 bases at J, with 12 bases between the two ends. CDR1 MNHGY and CDR2 SAAAGT come from the germline V gene.

This clonotype was detected many times. The chain carries TRBV7-2 and TRBJ1-3; a weak D match, TRBD1 (6 bases). The germline V gene has CDR1 SGHTA and CDR2 FQGNSA. Trimming removed 5 bases at V and 2 bases at J, with 16 bases between. CDR3 length: 16 residues. CDR3 loop: CASSLKGGGAGNTIYF. In nucleotides, the CDR3 is TGTGCCAGCAGCCTTAAGGGGGGGGGCGCTGGAAACACCATATATTTT.

The J gene is TRBJ1-5, the V gene TRBV20-1; 8 nucleotides align to TRBD1. Germline trimming cut 4 bases from V and 4 bases from J; bases unmatched to any gene: 6. Germline V gives CDR1 DFQATT, CDR2 SNEGSKA (reference sequence). The CDR3 is 14 residues long. The CDR3 protein is CSANTGTGNQPQHF. CDR3 nucleotides: TGCAGTGCTAATACAGGGACAGGTAATCAGCCCCAGCATTTT.

V and J are TRBV15 and TRBJ2-4; 7 bases match TRBD2. Germline-derived CDR1 and CDR2 are LNHNV and YYDKDF (reference sequence). Germline trimming cut 0 bases from V and 8 bases from J; bases unmatched to any gene: 7. The CDR3 loop spans 15 amino acids. The CDR3 DNA reads TGTGCCACCAGCAGAGAAAGGGCAGGGAGGGACATTCAGTACTTC. It specifies CATSRERAGRDIQYF.

In its sample, this clonotype was seen many times. V gene TRBV12-3 or TRBV12-4 combines with J gene TRBJ1-1; weak D call: TRBD1 (5 bases). The CDR3 sequence is 14 residues long. V was clipped by 5 bases and J by 1 base, with 11 bases between them. The CDR3 bases are TGTGCCAGCAGTCCGAGTGGGGGGAACACTGAAGCTTTCTTT. This sequence encodes CASSPSGGNTEAFF.

This clonotype showed up many times. The CDR3 nucleotides are TGTGCCAGCAGTTTTCTAGTCCTCAGAGGGCAGCGGGACTATGGCTACACCTTC. It translates to CASSFLVLRGQRDYGYTF. The chain has TRBV28 and TRBJ1-2; D not resolved. Germline V gives CDR1 MDHEN, CDR2 SYDVKM. There are 18 residues in the CDR3. Trimming stripped 3 bases from V and 3 bases from J, with 23 bases between.

The chain combines TRBV10-3 with TRBJ1-2, with D unresolved. The ends were cut back, 1 base at V and 6 bases at J, with 9 bases in the middle. The germline CDR1 and CDR2 sequences are ENHRY and SYGVKD. This CDR3 spans 13 amino acids. Here the CDR3 DNA reads TGTGCCATCAGTGAGTTCGAGGGCGATGGCTACACCTTC. Translation: CAISEFEGDGYTF.

V usage is TRBV6-1 and J usage is TRBJ1-2; unclear D gene. Trimming left V 8 bases short and J 0 bases short, with 7 bases between. Germline loops: CDR1 MNHNS, CDR2 SASEGT. The CDR3 has 12 amino acids. The CDR3, as DNA: TGTGCCAGCGGAAGGGCTAACTATGGCTACACCTTC. Its protein product is CASGRANYGYTF.

This clonotype was detected only a few times. This sequence joins TRBV7-8 and TRBJ2-5; a possible D gene is TRBD1 (6 bases). This CDR3 spans 17 amino acids. V lost 5 bases and J 7 bases, leaving 26 bases between the germline ends. Per germline, CDR1 SGHVS and CDR2 FQNEAQ. This CDR3 reads CASSPHGPLDSFGTQYF. CDR3 coding DNA: TGTGCCAGCAGCCCCCACGGGCCCCTGGACAGCTTTGGGACCCAGTACTTC.

This CDR3 is CASRQGARSQPQHF. Written as DNA, the CDR3 is TGTGCCAGCAGGCAGGGGGCCAGGAGTCAGCCCCAGCATTTT. J is TRBJ1-5 and V is TRBV2; 8 bases align to TRBD1. CDR3 size: 14 residues. V shed 6 bases, J shed 6 bases, and the junction held 7 bases outside the gene matches. Germline V lookup: CDR1 SNHLY, CDR2 FYNNEI.

The rearrangement links TRBV10-3 to TRBJ2-5; the match to TRBD2 covers 7 bases. The CDR3 is 10 amino acids. The junction had 5 bases not matched to a gene; V was cut back by 9 bases and J by 10 bases. Germline V gene data show CDR1 as ENHRY and CDR2 as SYGVKD. CDR3 nucleotides: TGTGCCATAGGGGAGGGGCGCCAGTACTTC. Residues: CAIGEGRQYF.

The genes are TRBV25-1 and TRBJ1-1, with D maybe TRBD1 (5 bases). This CDR3 has 14 amino acids. With 4 bases removed from V and 3 bases from J, the gap between germline ends came to 12 bases. Looked up from germline, CDR1 is MGHDK and CDR2 is SYGVNS. CDR3 in amino acids: CASSVSGGDTEAFF. CDR3 bases: TGTGCCAGCAGTGTCTCCGGAGGGGACACTGAAGCTTTCTTT.

This clonotype was recorded at least ten times. The chain is built from TRBV7-6 and TRBJ1-2; no clear D. This CDR3 is 12 amino acids long. Trimming pared 1 base from V and 8 bases from J, leaving 8 bases between. Per germline, CDR1 SGHVS and CDR2 FNYEAQ. CDR3 nucleotides: TGTGCCAGCAGCTTAGGCGTTGACGGCTACACCTTC. Translating it yields CASSLGVDGYTF. Together with reference TRBV7-6 and TRBJ1-2, the CDR3 gives the full variable domain: GAGVSQSPRYKVTKRGQDVALRCDPISGHVSLYWYRQALGQGPEFLTYFNYEAQQDKSGLPNDRFSAERPEGSISTLTIQRTEQRDSAMYRCASSLGVDGYTFGSGTRLTVV.

This clonotype came up a few times. The rearrangement joins TRBV7-2 to TRBJ2-1; 14 nucleotides agree with TRBD2. The CDR3 runs 17 residues. The germline V gene has CDR1 SGHTA and CDR2 FQGNSA. V was pared by 1 base and J by 9 bases, with 8 bases of the junction left unmatched. CDR3 sequence reads: CASSLVGTSGSFGEQFF. CDR3 DNA: TGTGCCAGCAGCTTAGTTGGGACTAGCGGGAGTTTCGGTGAGCAGTTCTTC.

This clonotype occurred many times. The V call is TRBV7-2, the J call TRBJ2-7, with D perhaps matching TRBD1 (5 bases). The V gene's germline CDR1 is SGHTA and CDR2 FQGNSA. The CDR3 consists of 16 residues. Trimming removed 4 bases from V and 2 bases from J, with 18 bases in between. The CDR3 protein is CASSYLWQGKTYEQYF. The DNA of the CDR3 is TGTGCCAGCAGCTACTTGTGGCAGGGAAAAACCTACGAGCAGTACTTC.

This chain uses TRBV11-2 with TRBJ2-7; 12 nucleotides match TRBD2. CDR1 and CDR2 (germline): SGHAT, FQNNGV. CDR3 length equals 21 residues. The V and J ends lost 3 bases and 1 base, in that order; junction bases with no gene match: 19. The CDR3 DNA follows: TGTGCCAGCAGCTTCTTCCCAGGACTAGCGGGGACCAACGGGGAGTCCTACGAGCAGTACTTC. The encoded protein is CASSFFPGLAGTNGESYEQYF.

The chain is built from TRBV7-2 and TRBJ2-5; tentatively, D is TRBD1 or TRBD2 (5 bases each). The CDR3 spans 16 residues. The germline V gene has CDR1 SGHTA and CDR2 FQGNSA. V shed 1 base and J shed 7 bases, with 19 bases lying between them. Here the CDR3 reads CASSLEASLGPGTQYF. In DNA, the CDR3 is TGTGCCAGCAGCTTAGAGGCTAGCCTGGGGCCGGGGACCCAGTACTTC. Filled out from reference TRBV7-2 and TRBJ2-5, the complete variable domain reads GAGVSQSPSNKVTEKGKDVELRCDPISGHTALYWYRQSLGQGLEFLIYFQGNSAPDKSGLPSDRFSAERTGGSVSTLTIQRTQQEDSAVYLCASSLEASLGPGTQYFGPGTRLLVL.

This clonotype came up many times. This chain uses TRBV4-3 with TRBJ2-4; no clear D gene. Germline CDR1 is LGHNA and CDR2 is YSLEER. The CDR3 spans 14 residues. V lost 0 bases and J lost 7, with 10 bases in between. As DNA, the CDR3 is TGCGCCAGCAGCCAAGATACCCGATTGAACATTCAGTACTTC. Residues: CASSQDTRLNIQYF.

This clonotype was observed a few times. The J gene is TRBJ2-1, the V gene TRBV7-6, with D unresolved. The V and J ends lost 5 bases and 0 bases respectively, with 11 bases between them. CDR3 length equals 15 residues. CDR1 SGHVS and CDR2 FNYEAQ come from the germline V gene. CDR3 nucleotides: TGTGCCAGCAGCAAGGACCGATACTCCTACAATGAGCAGTTCTTC. This gives the protein CASSKDRYSYNEQFF.

J is TRBJ2-3 and V is TRBV7-2; 8 nucleotides line up with TRBD2. V shed 5 bases and J 5 bases; nucleotides not matched to a gene: 15. Germline assignment: CDR1 SGHTA and CDR2 FQGNSA. The CDR3 is made up of 17 amino acids. CDR3 in DNA: TGTGCCAGCAGCCCCCACCGAGCGGGGGCCGCAGGAGATACGCAGTATTTT. As protein: CASSPHRAGAAGDTQYF.

The V gene is TRBV12-3 or TRBV12-4, the J gene TRBJ2-7, with TRBD2 identical over 7 bases. The V segment lost 6 bases and the J segment 5 bases; nucleotides outside the gene matches: 10. The CDR3 loop spans 14 amino acids. The CDR3 here is CASSLASGVNEQYF. CDR3 DNA sequence: TGTGCCAGCAGCTTGGCTAGCGGCGTTAACGAGCAGTACTTC.

This clonotype was recorded once. The J gene is TRBJ2-1, the V gene TRBV11-1, with TRBD2 as a possible D gene (6 bases). V lost 8 bases to trimming and J lost 9 bases, with 20 bases between them. Germline loops: CDR1 SGHAT, CDR2 FQDESV (reference sequence). The CDR3 has 14 amino acids. The CDR3 is CASRDAGSGGEQFF. DNA for the CDR3: TGTGCCAGCCGTGACGCGGGGAGTGGTGGTGAGCAGTTCTTC.

This clonotype has only a few counts. The J gene is TRBJ1-1, the V gene TRBV7-9; D is ambiguous. Germline V gene data show CDR1 as SEHNR and CDR2 as FQNEAQ (reference sequence). This CDR3 region has 14 residues. Trimming cost V 2 bases and J 1 base, with 8 bases left between them. CDR3 sequence reads: CASSLTARNTEAFF. CDR3 coding DNA: TGTGCCAGCAGCTTAACGGCGAGGAACACTGAAGCTTTCTTT.

This clonotype was counted at least ten times. This chain joins TRBV7-2 and TRBJ2-3, with a tentative D call TRBD2 (6 bases). Trimming left V 0 bases short and J 3 bases short, with 13 bases between. The germline V gene has CDR1 SGHTA and CDR2 FQGNSA. The CDR3 totals 16 residues. The CDR3 DNA reads TGTGCCAGCAGCTTAGCGCGGGGTGGGAGAACAGATACGCAGTATTTT. This encodes CASSLARGGRTDTQYF.

This clonotype was detected only a few times. The J gene is TRBJ1-1, the V gene TRBV6-5; D is ambiguous. This CDR3 contains 16 residues. Deletions cut 0 bases from V and 1 base from J, with 12 bases between. Germline V gene data show CDR1 as MNHEY and CDR2 as SVGAGI. CDR3 nucleotide sequence: TGTGCCAGCAGTTACTCGGGGTTGTGGGCGAACACTGAAGCTTTCTTT. Translated, it gives CASSYSGLWANTEAFF.

The rearrangement joins TRBV12-3 or TRBV12-4 to TRBJ2-1; 9 bases agree with TRBD1. This CDR3 is 14 amino acids long. Losses at the gene ends were 6 bases for V and 8 bases for J; bases not matched to a gene: 8. In DNA, the CDR3 is TGTGCCAGCAGAACACAGGGGGCTAGCGATGAGCAGTTCTTC. Encoded protein: CASRTQGASDEQFF.

J is TRBJ2-1 and V is TRBV5-1; D call uncertain. Germline V CDR1 and CDR2: SGHRS, YFSETQ. This CDR3 contains 15 residues. V lost 4 bases and J lost 0, with 11 bases in between. CDR3 sequence: CASSPERSSYNEQFF. CDR3 in DNA: TGCGCCAGCAGCCCGGAGCGTAGCTCCTACAATGAGCAGTTCTTC.

The table lists this clonotype with many counts. V usage is TRBV7-8 and J usage is TRBJ1-6; TRBD1 is a possible D gene (5 bases). In germline, CDR1 is SGHVS, CDR2 FQNEAQ. V lost 2 bases to trimming and J lost 10 bases, with 27 bases between them. This CDR3 spans 19 amino acids. This CDR3 reads CASSLPQRGKASIGSPLHF. The CDR3 DNA follows: TGTGCCAGCAGCTTACCGCAGAGGGGAAAAGCGTCCATAGGGTCACCCCTCCACTTT.